The clone carrying this TCR beta chain was detected a few times. What it binds is unknown. The data were obtained in a study of CD8+CD57+ T cells in acquired aplastic anemia. Study as a whole: Mean yield of DNA from sorted CD4+ and CD8+ cells was approximately 3 ug. CD4+ cells from healthy donors averaged about 10.8 million reads. Whole-study findings and limits: In common between the patients and the controls were approximately 30 CD8+ CDR3 sequences.

V was trimmed by 0 bases and J by 0 bases, leaving 10 bases between them. CDR3 length: 16 amino acids. Germline lookup yields CDR1 SGHDT and CDR2 YYEEEE. Genomic DNA templated the TCR beta VDJ and CDR3 profiling. A single record per CDR3 protein comes from TCRdb applying MiXCR to the reads. Among around 180,000 distinct CDR3 sequences listed, 55% to 80% were seen once. This receptor was obtained from a human donor in good health. Sequenced material: sorted CD4+, CD8+, or CD8+CD57+ T cells (not recorded which) from PBMCs. The chain recombines TRBV5-6 with TRBJ2-4; weak D call: TRBD2 (5 bases). In DNA form, the CDR3 reads TGTGCCAGCAGCTTGGTTGCGGGTCTAGCCAAAAACATTCAGTACTTC. It translates to CASSLVAGLAKNIQYF.